These 5 T cell receptor beta chains originate from one sample sequenced in a study of T cell responses to AZD1222 COVID-19 vaccine. Repertoires were generated with immunoSEQ multiplex PCR, while TCRdb's copy carries only in-frame clones and drops some. Altogether fewer than 85,000 clones are present, about 85% being singletons, with the ten largest covering 1.3%. Sequencing was performed on peripheral blood, taken 28 days after the second AZD1222 dose. Every receptor here comes from an adult who received the AZD1222 COVID-19 vaccine.

This chain uses TRBV7-2 with TRBJ1-1; TRBD1 matches 8 bases. The CDR3 is 15 residues long. Germline V lookup: CDR1 SGHTA, CDR2 FQGNSA. V lost 5 bases and J lost 6; bases outside the gene matches: 11. CDR3 sequence reads: CASSLIDRGSAEAFF. The CDR3 DNA reads TGTGCCAGCAGCCTGATCGACAGGGGATCCGCTGAAGCTTTCTTT.

The gene calls are TRBV4-3 and TRBJ1-1, with D hard to call. V lost 0 bases to trimming and J lost 0 bases, with 11 bases between them. There are 16 residues in the CDR3. Germline values: CDR1 LGHNA, CDR2 YSLEER. The CDR3 DNA reads TGCGCCAGCAGCCAAGACCGAACGGACCTGAACACTGAAGCTTTCTTT. It specifies CASSQDRTDLNTEAFF.

This clone was observed once. V usage is TRBV2 and J usage is TRBJ1-6, with TRBD1 identical over 7 bases. Germline CDR1 is SNHLY and CDR2 is FYNNEI. The CDR3 loop spans 14 amino acids. Trimming at V came to 8 bases and at J to 8 bases, leaving 9 bases not matched to a gene. CDR3 DNA: TGTGCCAGCGAACCCCGGGACAGATATTCACCCCTCCACTTT. Its protein is CASEPRDRYSPLHF.

The chain carries TRBV9 and TRBJ1-1, with D uncertain. Germline CDR1 is SGDLS and CDR2 is YYNGEE. Trimming removed 2 bases from V and 0 bases from J, with 11 bases in between. CDR3 size: 15 residues. CDR3 residues: CASSVTEALNTEAFF. The CDR3 DNA reads as TGTGCCAGCAGCGTTACTGAAGCGTTGAACACTGAAGCTTTCTTT.

This rearrangement joins TRBV12-3 or TRBV12-4 to TRBJ1-6, with 9 bases identical to TRBD1. J was trimmed by 7 bases and V by 9 bases; bases with no gene match: 4. This CDR3 has 13 residues. CDR3 DNA: TGTGCCAGTCACAGGGGGCAGAATTCACCCCTCCACTTT. Residues: CASHRGQNSPLHF.